Each of the 16 T cell receptor beta chains below was sequenced from the same sample in a study of Ad26.COV2.S vaccination and SARS-CoV-2 variants. Assay: immunoSEQ multiplex PCR; the TCRdb copy retains only in-frame clones and omits some. The sample has about 350,000 clones, about nine tenths seen once; the top ten hold around 3.7%. Treatment given: roughly 19 received Ad26.COV2.S at low or high dose, single or two shots; 5 received placebo; per-sample allocation not given. The investigators took samples on day 63 after the first vaccine or placebo injection. Sample: peripheral blood, taken in a trial of Ad26.COV2.S vaccine versus placebo. Every receptor here comes from a person aged 18-60 years who received the Ad26.COV2.S COVID-19 vaccine or a placebo.

DNA for the CDR3: TGCGCCAGCAGCTTGGAGGACAGGGAGGTTGAAGATACGCAGTATTTT. This gives the protein CASSLEDREVEDTQYF. The chain links TRBV5-1 to TRBJ2-3, with 8 bases identical to TRBD1. The CDR3 length is 16 residues. The V gene end was trimmed by 0 bases and the J gene end by 5 bases; junction bases not matched to a gene: 8. CDR1 and CDR2 (germline): SGHRS, YFSETQ.

The genes are TRBV19 and TRBJ1-6, with D possibly being TRBD1 (6 bases). Germline values: CDR1 LNHDA, CDR2 SQIVND (reference sequence). V shed 1 base and J shed 10 bases, with 14 bases lying between them. This CDR3 comprises 15 residues. CDR3 loop: CASSIVPGANSPLHF. Here the CDR3 DNA reads TGTGCCAGTAGTATAGTCCCAGGGGCCAACTCACCCCTCCACTTT.

J is TRBJ2-4 and V is TRBV7-9; D is perhaps TRBD1 or TRBD2 (6 bases each). This CDR3 has 17 residues. Germline V gene lookup returns CDR1 SEHNR and CDR2 FQNEAQ (reference sequence). Trimming stripped 1 base from V and 0 bases from J, with 13 bases between. CDR3 sequence: CASSLDGGDIAKNIQYF. The CDR3 coding sequence is TGTGCCAGCAGCTTAGACGGCGGGGACATAGCCAAAAACATTCAGTACTTC.

The rearrangement joins TRBV6-2 or TRBV6-3 to TRBJ1-6, with no clear D. The germline gives CDR1 MNHEY, CDR2 SVGEGT. The CDR3 sequence is 12 residues long. V was shortened by 2 bases and J by 10 bases, with 6 bases between the two germline ends. CDR3 DNA sequence: TGTGCCAGCAGTTACACGGGATCACCCCTCCACTTT. Its translation: CASSYTGSPLHF.

V gene TRBV20-1 combines with J gene TRBJ2-1; 10 nucleotides match TRBD2. This CDR3 spans 17 amino acids. Germline CDR1 is DFQATT and CDR2 is SNEGSKA (reference sequence). V gave up 3 bases and J gave up 3 bases; unmatched junction bases: 11. CDR3 protein: CSASMSSGGAVYNEQFF. In DNA form, the CDR3 reads TGCAGTGCTAGTATGAGCAGCGGGGGGGCTGTCTACAATGAGCAGTTCTTC.

The table lists this clone with a few counts. The chain has TRBV4-2 and TRBJ1-6; D is ambiguous. The V end was cut by 3 bases, the J end by 8 bases, with 8 bases between. Germline values: CDR1 LGHNA, CDR2 YNFKEQ. The CDR3 is 13 amino acids. The CDR3 region is CASSQLTDSPLHF. The CDR3 bases are TGTGCCAGCAGCCAGTTAACGGATTCACCCCTCCACTTT.

The chain is built from TRBV25-1 and TRBJ1-4; 9 bases are shared with TRBD1. CDR3 length: 14 residues. Per germline, CDR1 MGHDK and CDR2 SYGVNS. Trimming at V came to 6 bases and at J to 6 bases, leaving 5 bases not matched to a gene. The CDR3 DNA is TGTGCCAGCAGCACCGGGACAGGGTATGAAAAACTGTTTTTT. Translated, it gives CASSTGTGYEKLFF.

This clone was observed once. The chain combines TRBV30 with TRBJ2-6; D uncertain. Looked up from germline, CDR1 is GTSNPN and CDR2 is SVGIG (reference sequence). The CDR3 consists of 12 residues. Trimming shortened V by 3 bases and J by 4 bases, and 4 bases separated the two germline ends. CDR3 residues: CAWRAGANVLTF. The CDR3 DNA is TGTGCCTGGAGGGCGGGGGCCAACGTCCTGACTTTC. Looking up the rest from reference TRBV30 and TRBJ2-6 gives the full variable domain: SQTIHQWPATLVQPVGSPLSLECTVEGTSNPNLYWYRQAAGRGLQLLFYSVGIGQISSEVPQNLSASRPQDRQFILSSKKLLLSDSGFYLCAWRAGANVLTFGAGSRLTVL.

The chain recombines TRBV11-2 with TRBJ2-5; 9 nucleotides agree with TRBD2. Germline CDR1 is SGHAT and CDR2 is FQNNGV. With V trimmed by 5 bases and J by 5 bases, 3 bases remained unmatched. The CDR3 contains 13 residues. The CDR3 DNA reads as TGTGCCAGCAGCCCCAGCGGGAGGGAGACCCAGTACTTC. Encoded protein: CASSPSGRETQYF.

The V and J genes are TRBV5-1 and TRBJ2-7; TRBD1 aligns across 7 bases. The junction had 6 bases not matched to a gene; V was cut back by 6 bases and J by 0 bases. This CDR3 has 14 residues. From germline, CDR1 is SGHRS and CDR2 YFSETQ. This chain's CDR3 is CASTRDSSSYEQYF. Written as DNA, the CDR3 is TGCGCCAGCACCAGGGACAGCAGCTCCTACGAGCAGTACTTC.

This CDR3 is CASSIQGVKGTEAFF. The DNA of the CDR3 is TGTGCCAGCAGCATACAGGGGGTTAAGGGCACTGAAGCTTTCTTT. The gene calls are TRBV9 and TRBJ1-1; 8 bases line up with TRBD1. The CDR3 has 15 amino acids. CDR1 SGDLS and CDR2 YYNGEE come from the germline V gene. Losses at the gene ends were 4 bases for V and 4 bases for J; bases not matched to a gene: 9.

The rearrangement joins TRBV10-3 to TRBJ2-7; the D is unclear. Trimming cost V 6 bases and J 0 bases, with 18 bases left between them. This CDR3 has 16 residues. Looked up from germline, CDR1 is ENHRY and CDR2 is SYGVKD. The chain's CDR3 is CAISAPLGGTSYEQYF. The CDR3 bases are TGTGCCATCAGCGCCCCCCTTGGCGGCACCTCCTACGAGCAGTACTTC.

V usage is TRBV19 and J usage is TRBJ2-3; TRBD2 matches at 12 bases. The germline V gene encodes CDR1 LNHDA and CDR2 SQIVND (reference sequence). The junction had 10 bases not matched to a gene; V was cut back by 5 bases and J by 1 base. This CDR3 is built from 18 residues. The CDR3 is CASSPRLAGELGTDTQYF. CDR3 coding DNA: TGTGCCAGTAGTCCGCGACTAGCGGGGGAACTAGGCACAGATACGCAGTATTTT.

The DNA for the CDR3 is TGTGCCAGCAGTTTAAATCTGCCCTCTGGGGCCAACGTCCTGACTTTC. Translation: CASSLNLPSGANVLTF. V is TRBV28 and J is TRBJ2-6; D is unresolved. Germline loops: CDR1 MDHEN, CDR2 SYDVKM. The V end lost 2 bases, the J end lost 0 bases, and 8 bases lay between the germline ends. This CDR3 is built from 16 residues.

The rearrangement uses TRBV20-1 and TRBJ1-1; the D is unclear. Trimming left V 8 bases short and J 4 bases short, with 11 bases between. The CDR3 is 11 amino acids. Germline V gives CDR1 DFQATT, CDR2 SNEGSKA (reference sequence). CDR3 sequence: CSTGGGTEAFF. CDR3 in DNA: TGCAGTACCGGCGGTGGCACTGAAGCTTTCTTT.

About this clone: At one boundary the junction diverges from the germline segment, which might be a read error. V is TRBV7-3 and J is TRBJ1-2, with D perhaps matching TRBD1 (5 bases). This CDR3 has 15 residues. Germline V gene sequence: CDR1 SGHTA, CDR2 FQGTGA. This chain's CDR3 is CASSLTGTGNYGYTF. In nucleotides, the CDR3 is TGTGCCAGCAGCCTAACCGGGACGGGCAACTATGGCTACACCTTC.